The 10 T cell receptor beta chains in this list originate from one sample, sequenced in a study of blood T cell repertoires in COVID-19. TCRdb keeps only in-frame clones here, not all; method: immunoSEQ multiplex PCR. The sample holds some 60,000 clones, around nine tenths seen once. Input material: peripheral blood. The receptors here all came from a man in his sixties or seventies with acute or convalescent COVID-19.

The rearrangement uses TRBV7-2 and TRBJ2-3, with 10 bases fitting TRBD2. The J segment lost 3 bases and the V segment lost 5 bases, leaving 5 bases of the junction unmatched. The germline CDR1 and CDR2 sequences are SGHTA and FQGNSA. The CDR3 extends over 15 amino acids. In DNA, the CDR3 is TGTGCCAGCAGCCCACTAGCGGGGTTTACAGATACGCAGTATTTT. This translates into CASSPLAGFTDTQYF.

The J gene is TRBJ1-1, the V gene TRBV7-9; D gene uncertain. The CDR3 length is 16 residues. CDR1 is SEHNR and CDR2 is FQNEAQ in the germline V gene (reference sequence). Between the trimmed V and J ends, which lost 2 bases and 4 bases, there was a span of 17 bases. CDR3 amino acids: CASSLFGSRTGTEAFF. The CDR3 nucleotides read TGTGCCAGCAGCTTATTCGGGAGTAGGACGGGCACTGAAGCTTTCTTT. The full variable domain, its missing parts supplied by reference TRBV7-9 and TRBJ1-1, is DTGVSQNPRHKITKRGQNVTFRCDPISEHNRLYWYRQTLGQGPEFLTYFQNEAQLEKSRLLSDRFSAERPKGSFSTLEIQRTEQGDSAMYLCASSLFGSRTGTEAFFGQGTRLTVV.

This rearrangement joins TRBV5-1 to TRBJ2-3, with TRBD2 identical over 8 bases. Germline CDR1 reads SGHRS; CDR2 reads YFSETQ. This CDR3 has 13 amino acids. The trim removed 5 bases at V and 4 bases at J, leaving 3 bases unmatched. In nucleotides, the CDR3 is TGCGCCAGCAGAAAGACTAGCGCAGATACGCAGTATTTT. Protein product: CASRKTSADTQYF.

This clone was seen more than once but under ten times. This chain uses TRBV29-1 with TRBJ1-2; possible D gene TRBD1, 5 bases. Germline V CDR1 and CDR2: SQVTM, ANQGSEA. V was shortened by 7 bases and J by 7 bases, with 19 bases between the two germline ends. This CDR3 is 13 amino acids long. The CDR3 reads CSAKGLGISGYTF. DNA for the CDR3: TGCAGCGCTAAGGGACTGGGAATCTCTGGCTACACCTTC.

The V call is TRBV6-1, the J call TRBJ2-7; no reliable D call. The CDR3 is 11 amino acids. The germline V and J ends were trimmed by 2 bases and 3 bases, with 2 bases remaining between them. The germline gives CDR1 MNHNS, CDR2 SASEGT. Here the CDR3 DNA reads TGTGCCAGCAGTGAACTCTACGAGCAGTACTTC. It encodes CASSELYEQYF.

This chain joins TRBV19 and TRBJ1-3; maybe TRBD1 (6 bases). The germline V gene encodes CDR1 LNHDA and CDR2 SQIVND (reference sequence). The CDR3 runs to 15 residues. Trimming removed 3 bases at V and 4 bases at J, with 13 bases between. The CDR3 loop reads CASSMTGPAGNTIYF. CDR3 in DNA: TGTGCCAGTAGTATGACAGGCCCCGCGGGAAACACCATATATTTT.

V usage is TRBV10-1 and J usage is TRBJ1-2; D gene ambiguous. The CDR3 covers 13 residues. V was pared by 3 bases and J by 4 bases, with 9 bases between. Looked up from germline, CDR1 is WNHNN and CDR2 is SYGVQD (reference sequence). The CDR3 sequence: CASSDSETYGYTF. The CDR3 nucleotides are TGCGCCAGCAGTGATTCAGAAACCTATGGCTACACCTTC.

The chain couples TRBV5-1 to TRBJ2-5; D perhaps matches TRBD2 (6 bases). The CDR3 runs 11 residues. Deletions cut 7 bases from V and 3 bases from J, with 7 bases between. CDR1 is SGHRS and CDR2 is YFSETQ in the germline V gene. The CDR3 here is CASRREETQYF. As DNA, the CDR3 is TGCGCCAGCCGGAGGGAAGAGACCCAGTACTTC.

The chain employs TRBV28 and TRBJ1-2; D possibly corresponds to TRBD1 (6 bases). Germline CDR1 reads MDHEN; CDR2 reads SYDVKM. Trimming cost V 7 bases and J 0 bases, with 12 bases left between them. The CDR3 is 14 residues long. The CDR3 region is CASTEGQTNYGYTF. The CDR3 DNA follows: TGTGCCAGCACCGAAGGACAGACTAACTATGGCTACACCTTC.

The rearrangement joins TRBV3-1 (or the pseudogene TRBV3-2) to TRBJ1-5, with 9 positions matching TRBD1. Germline CDR1 and CDR2: LGHDT and YNNKEL (reference sequence). The CDR3 length is 14 residues. V trimming: 4 bases; J trimming: 4 bases; junction bases outside the gene matches: 2. In nucleotides, the CDR3 is TGTGCCAGCAGCCGAGGGACAGGGAATCAGCCCCAGCATTTT. Translated, it gives CASSRGTGNQPQHF.